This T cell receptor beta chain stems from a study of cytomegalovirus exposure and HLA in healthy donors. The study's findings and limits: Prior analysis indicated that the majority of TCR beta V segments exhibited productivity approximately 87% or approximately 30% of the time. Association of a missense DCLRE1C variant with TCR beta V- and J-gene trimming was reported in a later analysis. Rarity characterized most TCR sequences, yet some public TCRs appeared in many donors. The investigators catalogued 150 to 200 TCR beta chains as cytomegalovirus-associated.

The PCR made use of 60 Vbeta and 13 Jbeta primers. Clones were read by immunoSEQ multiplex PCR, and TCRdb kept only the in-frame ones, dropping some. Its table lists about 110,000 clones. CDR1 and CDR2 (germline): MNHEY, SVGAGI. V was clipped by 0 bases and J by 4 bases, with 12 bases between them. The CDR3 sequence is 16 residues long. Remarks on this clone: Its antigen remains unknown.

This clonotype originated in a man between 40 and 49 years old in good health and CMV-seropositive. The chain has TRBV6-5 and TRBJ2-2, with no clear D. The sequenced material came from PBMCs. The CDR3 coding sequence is TGTGCCAGCAGTTACTCGGAGTTCGTCAGCACCGGGGAGCTGTTTTTT. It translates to CASSYSEFVSTGELFF.